The subject of this entry is one T cell receptor (beta chain). What it recognizes is unknown. This specimen comes from a study of blood T cells in healthy people across ages. Study-level points and caveats: In older individuals, TCR beta diversity per million T cells was lower, falling roughly linearly with age.

With a J-beta primer mix and a sample-barcoded 5' primer, a second PCR ran roughly 7 to 11 cycles. Tagging of each cDNA molecule was performed by a template-switch adaptor with 12 random nucleotides. TCRdb re-called the 5' RACE reads through MiXCR, storing one row per CDR3 protein. Of about 680,000 distinct CDR3 sequences in the sample, about half were seen once. Trimming cost V 3 bases and J 13 bases; bases outside gene matches: 3. Germline V gives CDR1 MDHEN, CDR2 SYDVKM. This CDR3 region has 11 residues. About 10 milliliters of peripheral blood were drawn from each donor into EDTA-treated tubes. The sample consisted of blood. V is TRBV28 and J is TRBJ2-1; 7 bases align to TRBD2. The source is a woman aged 60 to 75 in good health. CDR3 sequence reads: CASSLRETQFF. Here the CDR3 DNA reads TGTGCCAGCAGTTTGCGGGAGACCCAGTTCTTC.